One sample yielded the 12 T cell receptor beta chains listed below, sequenced in a study of CD8+ T cells in alopecia areata. Treatment noted: oral pan-JAK inhibitor, 5-10 mg twice daily. Sequencing templates came from extracted RNA that was reverse transcribed into cDNA. Profiled with immunoSEQ multiplex PCR; TCRdb holds only in-frame clones, not every one. The table shows about 200,000 clones, with roughly 66% occurring only once. Here the sequenced sample was CD4+ T cells sorted from blood, taken at week 24, from a patient treated with tofacitinib. The source is a human donor with alopecia areata.

This chain uses TRBV29-1 with TRBJ1-2; 9 bases fit TRBD1. V shed 5 bases, J shed 5 bases, and the junction held 6 bases outside the gene matches. CDR3 length: 13 residues. Germline CDR1 reads SQVTM; CDR2 reads ANQGSEA. For the CDR3, the DNA is TGCAGCGTTTCACAGGGGGCTGAGTATGGCTACACCTTC. Encoded protein: CSVSQGAEYGYTF.

The chain links TRBV5-6 to TRBJ2-5; 9 bases map to TRBD2. Unmatched junction bases numbered 13, after V lost 3 bases and J lost 4 bases. The CDR3 has 17 amino acids. Per germline, CDR1 SGHDT and CDR2 YYEEEE. The CDR3 sequence is CASSSLRGGANGETQYF. For the CDR3, the DNA is TGTGCCAGCAGCTCTCTCCGCGGGGGGGCAAATGGAGAGACCCAGTACTTC.

This clone appeared once. The rearrangement uses TRBV30 and TRBJ2-3, with D hard to call. CDR1 is GTSNPN, CDR2 SVGIG, per germline (reference sequence). CDR3 size: 17 residues. V was cut by 0 bases and J by 0 bases, with 16 bases left in between. This chain's CDR3 is CAWSVRRSALSTDTQYF. The CDR3 DNA follows: TGTGCCTGGAGTGTAAGACGGTCGGCATTAAGCACAGATACGCAGTATTTT.

CDR3 amino acids: CASSVDLNQPQHF. The CDR3 nucleotides are TGTGCCAGCAGCGTAGATTTGAATCAGCCCCAGCATTTT. The chain carries TRBV9 and TRBJ1-5; D uncertain. V dropped 0 bases and J dropped 4 bases, with 5 bases sitting between them. The germline V gene encodes CDR1 SGDLS and CDR2 YYNGEE. CDR3 length: 13 residues.

This clone turned up a few times. The chain has TRBV29-1 and TRBJ2-5, with 9 bases lining up with TRBD2. The V gene end was trimmed by 7 bases and the J gene end by 2 bases; junction bases not matched to a gene: 5. Germline CDR1 is SQVTM and CDR2 is ANQGSEA. There are 13 residues in the CDR3. DNA of the CDR3: TGCAGCGGAGCGGGGGGCCTGCAAGAGACCCAGTACTTC. It yields the protein CSGAGGLQETQYF.

This chain connects TRBV29-1 to TRBJ2-5; D could derive from TRBD1 or TRBD2 (5 bases each). The germline V and J ends were trimmed by 5 bases and 5 bases, with 15 bases remaining between them. CDR1 SQVTM and CDR2 ANQGSEA come from the germline V gene. This CDR3 has 13 residues. The CDR3 sequence is CSVPPGPRETQYF. CDR3 sequence (DNA): TGCAGCGTTCCACCGGGACCCCGGGAGACCCAGTACTTC.

This clone turned up a few times. This sequence joins TRBV18 and TRBJ2-7, with D maybe TRBD1 (6 bases). Between the trimmed V and J ends, which lost 0 bases and 5 bases, there was a span of 11 bases. This CDR3 spans 14 amino acids. CDR1 is KGHSH, CDR2 LQKENI, per germline. In DNA form, the CDR3 reads TGTGCCAGCTCACCACCCGGACAGTACCACGAGCAGTACTTC. Encoded protein: CASSPPGQYHEQYF.

This clone turned up a few times. The rearrangement uses TRBV19 and TRBJ1-5; D call uncertain. This CDR3 is built from 15 residues. The germline V gene encodes CDR1 LNHDA and CDR2 SQIVND (reference sequence). V lost 3 bases and J 2 bases, leaving 11 bases between the germline ends. CDR3: CASSIPGLGNQPQHF. In DNA form, the CDR3 reads TGTGCCAGTAGTATCCCGGGGTTGGGCAATCAGCCCCAGCATTTT. Filled out from reference TRBV19 and TRBJ1-5, the complete variable domain reads DGGITQSPKYLFRKEGQNVTLSCEQNLNHDAMYWYRQDPGQGLRLIYYSQIVNDFQKGDIAEGYSVSREKKESFPLTVTSAQKNPTAFYLCASSIPGLGNQPQHFGDGTRLSIL.

This clone was seen a handful of times. The genes are TRBV6-1 and TRBJ2-3, with D unresolved. Germline V gene data show CDR1 as MNHNS and CDR2 as SASEGT. Trimming cost V 6 bases and J 2 bases, with 15 bases left between them. The CDR3 runs 15 residues. The CDR3 region is CASSPGVGHTDTQYF. The CDR3 DNA follows: TGTGCCAGCAGCCCCGGCGTCGGCCACACAGATACGCAGTATTTT.

The V call is TRBV29-1, the J call TRBJ1-1, with unresolved D. This CDR3 is 12 amino acids long. The germline V gene has CDR1 SQVTM and CDR2 ANQGSEA. With 7 bases removed from V and 0 bases from J, the gap between germline ends came to 9 bases. CDR3 in amino acids: CSAVAVNTEAFF. CDR3 DNA: TGCAGCGCCGTTGCGGTGAACACTGAAGCTTTCTTT.

This clone has only one observation. This rearrangement joins TRBV18 to TRBJ2-7, with D possibly TRBD1 on 5 matching bases. Trimming stripped 2 bases from V and 2 bases from J, with 7 bases between. Germline V CDR1 and CDR2: KGHSH, LQKENI. The CDR3 is 13 residues long. In DNA, the CDR3 is TGTGCCAGCTCACCAGCGACAGCCTACGAGCAGTACTTC. Amino acid sequence: CASSPATAYEQYF.

In DNA form, the CDR3 reads TGCGCCAGCCCCCGGTTAGACAATCAGCCCCAGCATTTT. Amino acid sequence: CASPRLDNQPQHF. The chain has TRBV23-1 and TRBJ1-5; D is undetermined. TRBV23-1 is filed as an ORF, its function uncertain. V shed 8 bases and J shed 3 bases, with 11 bases lying between them. The CDR3 is made up of 13 amino acids.